This TCR beta chain originates from a study of low-dose radiotherapy and immunotherapy resistance in tumors. Time point here: after trial treatment. Described treatment: LDRT plus nivolumab, ipilimumab, low-dose cyclophosphamide and aspirin (RACIN trial). Patients deemed eligible presented with advanced solid tumors lacking tumor-infiltrating lymphocytes. This clonotype appeared many times. First-strand cDNA used TRAV- and TRBV-specific primers, covering alpha and beta chains. Amplification, which lasted approximately 19 PCR cycles, used a constant-region primer and V-primer adapter to amplify TCRs. From the reads, TCRdb called clonotypes with MiXCR, one entry per CDR3 protein. The sample records about 58,000 distinct CDR3 sequences, roughly 23% being singletons. The junction had 8 bases not matched to a gene; V was cut back by 4 bases and J by 1 base. The CDR3 covers 16 residues. Germline loops: CDR1 DFQATT, CDR2 SNEGSKA (reference sequence).

Sequenced material: PBMCs, taken after low-dose radiotherapy plus immunotherapy. This sequence joins TRBV20-1 and TRBJ2-1; 9 bases match TRBD2. The TCR sequence derives from a male donor with prostate cancer. Written as DNA, the CDR3 is TGCAGTGCTACGTTGCCAGCGGGAGGTTCCTACAATGAGCAGTTCTTC. Protein product: CSATLPAGGSYNEQFF.